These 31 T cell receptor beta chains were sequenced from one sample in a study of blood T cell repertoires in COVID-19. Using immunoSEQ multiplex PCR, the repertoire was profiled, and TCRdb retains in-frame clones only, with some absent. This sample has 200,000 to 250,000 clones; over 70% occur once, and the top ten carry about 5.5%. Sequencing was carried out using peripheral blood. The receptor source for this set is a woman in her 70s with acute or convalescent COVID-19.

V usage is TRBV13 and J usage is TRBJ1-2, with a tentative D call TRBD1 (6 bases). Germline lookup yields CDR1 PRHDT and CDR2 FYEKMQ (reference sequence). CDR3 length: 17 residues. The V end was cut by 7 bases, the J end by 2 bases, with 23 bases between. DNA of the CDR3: TGTGCCAGCACGTTGGGTCCTTTGACAGGAGTAAACTATGGCTACACCTTC. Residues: CASTLGPLTGVNYGYTF.

CDR3 sequence (DNA): TGTGCCAGCAGTGAAAGGCGGGGGCTGAACACTGAAGCTTTCTTT. Its protein is CASSERRGLNTEAFF. This chain joins TRBV2 and TRBJ1-1, with D possibly TRBD1 on 6 matching bases. The CDR3 covers 15 residues. V shed 2 bases and J shed 0 bases, with 10 bases lying between them. CDR1 is SNHLY, CDR2 FYNNEI, per germline.

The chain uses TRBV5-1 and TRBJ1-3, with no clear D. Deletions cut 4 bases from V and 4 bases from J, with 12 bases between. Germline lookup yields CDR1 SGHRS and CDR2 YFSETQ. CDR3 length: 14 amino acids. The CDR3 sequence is CASSLGGLGNTIYF. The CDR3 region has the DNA TGCGCCAGCAGCCTGGGAGGGTTGGGAAACACCATATATTTT.

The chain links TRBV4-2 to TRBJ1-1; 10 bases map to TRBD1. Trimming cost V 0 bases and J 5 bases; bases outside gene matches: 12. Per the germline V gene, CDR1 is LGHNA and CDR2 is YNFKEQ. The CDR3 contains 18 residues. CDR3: CASSQEIGDRGPKTEAFF. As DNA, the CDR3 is TGTGCCAGCAGCCAAGAGATAGGGGACAGGGGTCCGAAGACTGAAGCTTTCTTT.

The CDR3 reads CASSPFPTGGGMNTEAFF. The DNA of the CDR3 is TGTGCCAGCTCACCCTTCCCGACAGGTGGTGGCATGAACACTGAAGCTTTCTTT. The V gene is TRBV18, the J gene TRBJ1-1, with a possible D match to TRBD1 (6 bases). The germline V gene encodes CDR1 KGHSH and CDR2 LQKENI. The CDR3 sequence is 18 residues long. Trimming shortened V by 3 bases and J by 0 bases, and 20 bases separated the two germline ends.

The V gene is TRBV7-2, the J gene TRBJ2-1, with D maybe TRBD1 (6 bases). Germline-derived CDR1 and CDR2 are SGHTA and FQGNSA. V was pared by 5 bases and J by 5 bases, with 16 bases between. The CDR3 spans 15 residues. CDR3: CASSPGAKHHNEQFF. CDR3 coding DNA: TGTGCCAGCAGCCCAGGGGCCAAGCACCACAATGAGCAGTTCTTC.

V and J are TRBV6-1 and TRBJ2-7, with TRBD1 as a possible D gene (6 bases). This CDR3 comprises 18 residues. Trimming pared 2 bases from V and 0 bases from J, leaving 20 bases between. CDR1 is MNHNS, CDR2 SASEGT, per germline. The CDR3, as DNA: TGTGCCAGCAGTGAAAACCAACGGACAGACTACGCCTCCTACGAGCAGTACTTC. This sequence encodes CASSENQRTDYASYEQYF.

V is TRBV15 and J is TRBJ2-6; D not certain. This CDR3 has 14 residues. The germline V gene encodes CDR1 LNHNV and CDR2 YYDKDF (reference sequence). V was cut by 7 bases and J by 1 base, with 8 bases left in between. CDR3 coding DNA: TGTGCCACCACTCCGTCGTCTGGGGCCAACGTCCTGACTTTC. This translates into CATTPSSGANVLTF.

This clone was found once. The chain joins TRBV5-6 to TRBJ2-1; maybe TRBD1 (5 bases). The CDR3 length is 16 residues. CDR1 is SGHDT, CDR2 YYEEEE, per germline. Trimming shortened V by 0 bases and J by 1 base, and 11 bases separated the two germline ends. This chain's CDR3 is CASSLGWGQSYNEQFF. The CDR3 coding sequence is TGTGCCAGCAGCTTGGGGTGGGGCCAGTCCTACAATGAGCAGTTCTTC.

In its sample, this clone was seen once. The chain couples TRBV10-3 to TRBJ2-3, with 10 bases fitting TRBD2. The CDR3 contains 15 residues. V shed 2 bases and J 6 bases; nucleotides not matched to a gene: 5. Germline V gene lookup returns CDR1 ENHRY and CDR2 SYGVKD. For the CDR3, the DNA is TGTGCCATCAGTGAGAGCGGGAGGGCCGGGGATACGCAGTATTTT. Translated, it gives CAISESGRAGDTQYF.

The CDR3 loop reads CASRLNFGGTEAFF. The CDR3 DNA reads TGTGCCAGCAGGCTTAATTTCGGGGGCACTGAAGCTTTCTTT. This rearrangement joins TRBV28 to TRBJ1-1; D might be TRBD1 (5 bases). This CDR3 spans 14 amino acids. The V gene's germline CDR1 is MDHEN and CDR2 SYDVKM. Trimming stripped 6 bases from V and 4 bases from J, with 15 bases between.

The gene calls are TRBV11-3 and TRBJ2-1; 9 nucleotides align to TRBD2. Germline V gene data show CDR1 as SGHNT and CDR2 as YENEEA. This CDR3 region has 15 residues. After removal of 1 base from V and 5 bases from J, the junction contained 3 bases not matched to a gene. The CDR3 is CASSLGVAGDNEQFF. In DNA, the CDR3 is TGTGCCAGCAGCTTAGGGGTAGCGGGAGACAATGAGCAGTTCTTC.

CDR3 bases: TGTGCCAGTAGTATTTGGGGGACTAGCGGAAACAATGAGCAGTTCTTC. Translating gives CASSIWGTSGNNEQFF. The rearrangement joins TRBV19 to TRBJ2-1; 11 nucleotides agree with TRBD2. The CDR3 consists of 16 residues. V shed 3 bases and J 5 bases; nucleotides not matched to a gene: 6. The germline V gene encodes CDR1 LNHDA and CDR2 SQIVND (reference sequence).

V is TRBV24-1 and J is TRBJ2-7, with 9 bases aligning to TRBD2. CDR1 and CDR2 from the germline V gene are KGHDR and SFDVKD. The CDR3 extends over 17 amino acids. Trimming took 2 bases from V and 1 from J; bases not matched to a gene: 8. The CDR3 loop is CATSDSPGREGSYEQYF. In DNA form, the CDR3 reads TGTGCCACCAGTGATTCCCCCGGGCGGGAGGGTTCCTACGAGCAGTACTTC.

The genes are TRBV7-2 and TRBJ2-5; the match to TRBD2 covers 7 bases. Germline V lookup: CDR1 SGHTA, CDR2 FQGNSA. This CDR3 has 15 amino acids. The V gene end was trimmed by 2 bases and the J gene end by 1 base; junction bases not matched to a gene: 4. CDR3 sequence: CASSLWEGAQETQYF. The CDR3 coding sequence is TGTGCCAGCAGCTTATGGGAGGGAGCCCAAGAGACCCAGTACTTC.

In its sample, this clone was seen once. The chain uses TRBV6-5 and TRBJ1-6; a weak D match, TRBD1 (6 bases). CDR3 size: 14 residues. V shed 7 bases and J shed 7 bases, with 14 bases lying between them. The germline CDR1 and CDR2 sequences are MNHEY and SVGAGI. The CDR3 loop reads CASTRQVGNSPLHF. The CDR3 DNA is TGTGCCAGCACCCGACAGGTCGGAAATTCACCCCTCCACTTT.

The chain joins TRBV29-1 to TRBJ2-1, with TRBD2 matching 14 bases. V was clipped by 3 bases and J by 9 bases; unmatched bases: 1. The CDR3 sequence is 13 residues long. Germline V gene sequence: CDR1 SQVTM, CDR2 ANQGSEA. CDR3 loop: CSVETSGRGEQFF. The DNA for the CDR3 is TGCAGCGTTGAGACTAGCGGGAGGGGTGAGCAGTTCTTC.

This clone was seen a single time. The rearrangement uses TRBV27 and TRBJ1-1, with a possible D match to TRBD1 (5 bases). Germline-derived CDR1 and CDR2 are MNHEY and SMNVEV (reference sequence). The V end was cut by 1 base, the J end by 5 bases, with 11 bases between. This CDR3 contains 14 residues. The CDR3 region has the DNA TGTGCCAGCAGTTTATGGGGGGAGGGAACTGAAGCTTTCTTT. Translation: CASSLWGEGTEAFF.

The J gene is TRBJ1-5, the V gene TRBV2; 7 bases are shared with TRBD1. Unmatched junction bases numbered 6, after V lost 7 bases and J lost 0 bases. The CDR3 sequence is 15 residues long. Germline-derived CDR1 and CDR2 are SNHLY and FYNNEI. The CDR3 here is CASIRDSTSNQPQHF. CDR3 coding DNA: TGTGCCAGCATTCGGGACAGTACTAGCAATCAGCCCCAGCATTTT.

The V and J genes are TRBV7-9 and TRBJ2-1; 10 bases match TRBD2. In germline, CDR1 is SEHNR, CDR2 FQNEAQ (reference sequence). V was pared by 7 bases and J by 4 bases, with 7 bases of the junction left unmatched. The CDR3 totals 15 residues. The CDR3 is CASTQLAGIYNEQFF. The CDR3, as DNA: TGTGCCAGCACCCAACTAGCGGGGATTTACAATGAGCAGTTCTTC.

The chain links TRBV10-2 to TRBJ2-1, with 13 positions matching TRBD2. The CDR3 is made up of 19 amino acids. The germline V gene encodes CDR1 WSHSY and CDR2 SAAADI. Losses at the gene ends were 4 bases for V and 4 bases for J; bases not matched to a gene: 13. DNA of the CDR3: TGCGCCAGCAGTGTAAAGGGACTAGCGGGAACCTACGTTTACAATGAGCAGTTCTTC. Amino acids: CASSVKGLAGTYVYNEQFF.

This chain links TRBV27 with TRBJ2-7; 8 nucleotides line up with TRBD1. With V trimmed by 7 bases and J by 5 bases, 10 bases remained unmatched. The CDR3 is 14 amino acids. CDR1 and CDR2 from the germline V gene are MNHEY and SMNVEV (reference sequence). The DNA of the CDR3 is TGTGCCAGCAATCCGGGACAGGCTCTCCACGAGCAGTACTTC. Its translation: CASNPGQALHEQYF.

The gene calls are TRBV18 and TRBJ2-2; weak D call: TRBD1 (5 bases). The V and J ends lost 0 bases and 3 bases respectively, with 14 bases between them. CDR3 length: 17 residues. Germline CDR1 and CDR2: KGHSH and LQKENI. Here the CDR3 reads CASSPPSQGGDTGELFF. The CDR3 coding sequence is TGTGCCAGCTCACCACCCTCGCAGGGTGGGGACACCGGGGAGCTGTTTTTT.

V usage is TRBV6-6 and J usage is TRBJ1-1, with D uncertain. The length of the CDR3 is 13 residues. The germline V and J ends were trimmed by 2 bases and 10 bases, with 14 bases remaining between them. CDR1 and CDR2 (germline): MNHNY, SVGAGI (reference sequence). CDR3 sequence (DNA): TGTGCCAGCAGTTACGCGGCCGAACTTGGAGCTTTCTTT. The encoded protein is CASSYAAELGAFF.

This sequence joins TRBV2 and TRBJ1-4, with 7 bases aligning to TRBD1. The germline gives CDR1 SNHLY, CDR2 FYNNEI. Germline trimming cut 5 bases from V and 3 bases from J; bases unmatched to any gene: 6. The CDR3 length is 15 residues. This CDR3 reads CASSPFTGANEKLFF. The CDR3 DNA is TGTGCCAGCAGTCCTTTTACAGGGGCTAATGAAAAACTGTTTTTT.

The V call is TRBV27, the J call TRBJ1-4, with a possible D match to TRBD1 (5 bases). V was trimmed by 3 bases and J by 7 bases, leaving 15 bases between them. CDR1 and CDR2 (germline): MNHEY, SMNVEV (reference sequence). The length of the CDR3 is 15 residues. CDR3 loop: CASSFSGGSIEKLFF. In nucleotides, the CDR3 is TGTGCCAGCAGTTTCTCGGGGGGGTCAATTGAAAAACTGTTTTTT.

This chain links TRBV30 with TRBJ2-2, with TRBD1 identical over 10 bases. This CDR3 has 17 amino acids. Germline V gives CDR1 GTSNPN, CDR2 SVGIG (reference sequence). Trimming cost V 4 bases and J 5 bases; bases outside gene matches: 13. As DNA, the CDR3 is TGTGCCTGGACAGATGGACTAGGACAGGGGGGTACCGGGGAGCTGTTTTTT. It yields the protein CAWTDGLGQGGTGELFF.

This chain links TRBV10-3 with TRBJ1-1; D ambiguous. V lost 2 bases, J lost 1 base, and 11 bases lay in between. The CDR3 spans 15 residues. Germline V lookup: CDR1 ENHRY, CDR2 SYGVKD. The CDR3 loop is CAISELVPGNTEAFF. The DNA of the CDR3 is TGTGCCATCAGTGAGCTGGTCCCAGGGAACACTGAAGCTTTCTTT.

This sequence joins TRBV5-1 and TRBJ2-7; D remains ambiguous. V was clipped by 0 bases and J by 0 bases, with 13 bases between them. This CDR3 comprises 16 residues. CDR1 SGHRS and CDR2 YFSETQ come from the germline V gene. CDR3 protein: CASSLASPVSSYEQYF. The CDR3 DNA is TGCGCCAGCAGCTTGGCCTCCCCGGTAAGCTCCTACGAGCAGTACTTC.

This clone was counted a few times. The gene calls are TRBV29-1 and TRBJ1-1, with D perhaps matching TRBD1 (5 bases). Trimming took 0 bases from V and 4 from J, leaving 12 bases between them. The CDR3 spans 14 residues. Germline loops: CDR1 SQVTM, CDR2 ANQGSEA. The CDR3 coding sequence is TGCAGCGTTGAAGACACGGGGGGAAGCACTGAAGCTTTCTTT. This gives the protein CSVEDTGGSTEAFF.

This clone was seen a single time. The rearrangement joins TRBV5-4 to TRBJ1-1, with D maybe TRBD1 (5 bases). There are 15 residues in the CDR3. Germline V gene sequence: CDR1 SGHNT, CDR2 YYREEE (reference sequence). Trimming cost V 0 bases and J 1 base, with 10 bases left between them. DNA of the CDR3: TGTGCCAGCAGCTTGGTTCGAGACAGGAACACTGAAGCTTTCTTT. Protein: CASSLVRDRNTEAFF. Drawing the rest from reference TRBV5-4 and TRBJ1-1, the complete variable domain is ETGVTQSPTHLIKTRGQQVTLRCSSQSGHNTVSWYQQALGQGPQFIFQYYREEENGRGNFPPRFSGLQFPNYSSELNVNALELDDSALYLCASSLVRDRNTEAFFGQGTRLTVV.